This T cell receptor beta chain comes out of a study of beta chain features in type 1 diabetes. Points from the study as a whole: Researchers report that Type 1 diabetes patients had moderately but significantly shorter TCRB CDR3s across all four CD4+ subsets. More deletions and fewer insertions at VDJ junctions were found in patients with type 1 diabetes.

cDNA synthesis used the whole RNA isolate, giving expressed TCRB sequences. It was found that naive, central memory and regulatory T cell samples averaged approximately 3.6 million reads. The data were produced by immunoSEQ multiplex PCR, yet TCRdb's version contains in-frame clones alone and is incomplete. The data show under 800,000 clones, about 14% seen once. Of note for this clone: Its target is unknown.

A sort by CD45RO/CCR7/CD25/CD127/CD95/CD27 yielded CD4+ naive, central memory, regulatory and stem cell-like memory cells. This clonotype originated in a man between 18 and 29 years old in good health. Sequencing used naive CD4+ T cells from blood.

The CDR3 sequence is CASSLDINEQFF. The CDR3, as DNA: TGTGCCAGCAGCTTAGATATCAATGAGCAGTTCTTC. This chain connects TRBV7-3 to TRBJ2-1; D is unresolved. Trimming took off 2 bases at V and 6 bases at J, with 5 bases between the two ends. This CDR3 has 12 amino acids. The germline gives CDR1 SGHTA, CDR2 FQGTGA.